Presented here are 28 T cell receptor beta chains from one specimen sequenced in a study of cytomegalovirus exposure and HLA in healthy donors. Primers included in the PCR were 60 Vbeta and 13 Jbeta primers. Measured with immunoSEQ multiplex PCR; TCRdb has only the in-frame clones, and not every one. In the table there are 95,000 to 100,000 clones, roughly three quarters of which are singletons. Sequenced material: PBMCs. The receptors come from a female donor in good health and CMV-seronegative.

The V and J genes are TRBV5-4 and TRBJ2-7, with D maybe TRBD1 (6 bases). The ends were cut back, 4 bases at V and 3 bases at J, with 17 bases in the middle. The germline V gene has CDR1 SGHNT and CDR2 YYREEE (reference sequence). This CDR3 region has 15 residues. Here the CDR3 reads CASSPSTGQRYEQYF. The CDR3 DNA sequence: TGTGCCAGCAGCCCTTCTACGGGACAACGCTACGAGCAGTACTTC.

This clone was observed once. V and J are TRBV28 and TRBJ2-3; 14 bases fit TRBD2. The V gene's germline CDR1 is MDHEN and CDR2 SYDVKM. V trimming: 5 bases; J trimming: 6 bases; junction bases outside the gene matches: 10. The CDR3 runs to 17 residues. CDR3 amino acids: CASSPAGTSGSGDTQYF. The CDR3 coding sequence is TGTGCCAGCAGTCCCGCCGGGACTAGCGGGAGTGGCGATACGCAGTATTTT.

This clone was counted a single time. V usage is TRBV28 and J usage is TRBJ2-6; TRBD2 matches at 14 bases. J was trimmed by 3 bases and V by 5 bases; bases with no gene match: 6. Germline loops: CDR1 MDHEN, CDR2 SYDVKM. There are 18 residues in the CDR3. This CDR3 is CASSQGTSGSYGANVLTF. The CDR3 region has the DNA TGTGCCAGCAGTCAAGGGACTAGCGGGAGTTATGGGGCCAACGTCCTGACTTTC.

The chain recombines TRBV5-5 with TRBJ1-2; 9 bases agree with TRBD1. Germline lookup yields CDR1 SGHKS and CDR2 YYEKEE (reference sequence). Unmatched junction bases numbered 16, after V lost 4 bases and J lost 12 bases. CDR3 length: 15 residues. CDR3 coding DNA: TGTGCCAGCAGCAGCCGGGACAGGGCTCCCCTCGGGAACACCTTC. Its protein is CASSSRDRAPLGNTF.

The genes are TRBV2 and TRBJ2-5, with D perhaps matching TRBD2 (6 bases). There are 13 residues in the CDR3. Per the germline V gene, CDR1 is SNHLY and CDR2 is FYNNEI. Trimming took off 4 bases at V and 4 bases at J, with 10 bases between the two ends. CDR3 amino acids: CASSGRRAETQYF. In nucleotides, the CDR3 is TGTGCCAGCAGTGGGAGGAGGGCAGAGACCCAGTACTTC.

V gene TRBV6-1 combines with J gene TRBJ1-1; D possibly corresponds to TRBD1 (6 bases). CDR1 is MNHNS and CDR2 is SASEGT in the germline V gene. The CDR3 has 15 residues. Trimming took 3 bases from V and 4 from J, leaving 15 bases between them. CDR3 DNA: TGTGCCAGCAGTGACCGACGCAGGGGTGGCACTGAAGCTTTCTTT. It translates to CASSDRRRGGTEAFF.

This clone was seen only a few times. The CDR3, as DNA: TGTGCCAGCAATCCGAGTCGCCTGTGGGGGGATAACTATAATTCACCCCTCCACTTT. This gives the protein CASNPSRLWGDNYNSPLHF. The chain couples TRBV28 to TRBJ1-6, with TRBD1 as a possible D gene (5 bases). Germline CDR1 is MDHEN and CDR2 is SYDVKM. The V gene lost 7 bases and the J gene lost 3 bases, with 25 bases spanning the gap. The CDR3 runs 19 residues.

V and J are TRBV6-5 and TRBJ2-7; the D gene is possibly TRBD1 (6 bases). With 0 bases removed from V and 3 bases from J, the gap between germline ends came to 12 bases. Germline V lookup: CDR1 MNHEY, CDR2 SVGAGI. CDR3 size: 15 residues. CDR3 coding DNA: TGTGCCAGCAGTTACTCGAGAGGCAGGGGCTACGAGCAGTACTTC. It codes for CASSYSRGRGYEQYF.

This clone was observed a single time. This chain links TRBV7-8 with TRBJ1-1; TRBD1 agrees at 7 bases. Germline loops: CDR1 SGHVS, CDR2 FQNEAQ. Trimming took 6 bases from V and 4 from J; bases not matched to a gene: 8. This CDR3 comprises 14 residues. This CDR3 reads CASSAQGGVTEAFF. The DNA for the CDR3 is TGTGCCAGCAGTGCCCAGGGGGGAGTCACTGAAGCTTTCTTT.

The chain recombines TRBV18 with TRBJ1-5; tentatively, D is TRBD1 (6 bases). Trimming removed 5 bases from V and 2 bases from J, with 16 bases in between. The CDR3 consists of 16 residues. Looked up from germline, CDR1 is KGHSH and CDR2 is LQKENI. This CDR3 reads CASSSTQGPGNQPQHF. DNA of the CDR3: TGTGCCAGCTCATCTACACAGGGTCCAGGCAATCAGCCCCAGCATTTT.

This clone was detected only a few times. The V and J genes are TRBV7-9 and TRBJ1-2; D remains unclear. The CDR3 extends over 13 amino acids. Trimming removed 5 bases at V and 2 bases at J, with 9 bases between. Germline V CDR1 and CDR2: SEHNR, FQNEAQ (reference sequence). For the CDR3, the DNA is TGTGCCAGCAGCCCCAATCTAAACTATGGCTACACCTTC. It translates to CASSPNLNYGYTF.

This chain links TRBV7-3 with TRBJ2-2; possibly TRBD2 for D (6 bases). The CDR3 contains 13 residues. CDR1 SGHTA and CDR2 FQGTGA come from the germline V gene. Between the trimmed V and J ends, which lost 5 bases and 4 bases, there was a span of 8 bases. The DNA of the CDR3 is TGTGCCAGCAGCAGGACTATCACCGGGGAGCTGTTTTTT. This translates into CASSRTITGELFF.

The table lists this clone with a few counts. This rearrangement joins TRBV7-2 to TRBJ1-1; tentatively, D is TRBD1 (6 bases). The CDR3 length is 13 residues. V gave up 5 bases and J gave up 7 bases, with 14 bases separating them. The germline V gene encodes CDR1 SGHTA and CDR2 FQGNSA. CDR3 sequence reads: CASSNYRAGEAFF. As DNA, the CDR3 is TGTGCCAGCAGCAACTACAGGGCCGGTGAAGCTTTCTTT.

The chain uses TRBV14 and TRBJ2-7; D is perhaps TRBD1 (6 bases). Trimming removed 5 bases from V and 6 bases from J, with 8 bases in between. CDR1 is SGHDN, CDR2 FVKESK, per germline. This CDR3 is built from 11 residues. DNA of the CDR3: TGTGCCAGCAGCTTCAGGGGCGAGCAGTACTTC. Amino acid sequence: CASSFRGEQYF. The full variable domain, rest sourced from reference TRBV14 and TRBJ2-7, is EAGVTQFPSHSVIEKGQTVTLRCDPISGHDNLYWYRRVMGKEIKFLLHFVKESKQDESGMPNNRFLAERTGGTYSTLKVQPAELEDSGVYFCASSFRGEQYFGPGTRLTVT.

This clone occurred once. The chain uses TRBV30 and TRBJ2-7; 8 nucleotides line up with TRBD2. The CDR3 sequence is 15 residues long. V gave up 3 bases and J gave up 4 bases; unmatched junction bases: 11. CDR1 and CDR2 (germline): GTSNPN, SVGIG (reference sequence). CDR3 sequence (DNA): TGTGCCTGGAGCCTATTAGCGGGAACTACTTACGAGCAGTACTTC. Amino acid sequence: CAWSLLAGTTYEQYF.

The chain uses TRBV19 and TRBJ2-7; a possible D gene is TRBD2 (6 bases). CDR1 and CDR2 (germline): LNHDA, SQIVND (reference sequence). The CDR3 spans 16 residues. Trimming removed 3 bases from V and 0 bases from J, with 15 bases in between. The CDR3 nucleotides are TGTGCCAGTAGTATTCAGGGACTTACTTCCTCCTACGAGCAGTACTTC. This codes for CASSIQGLTSSYEQYF.

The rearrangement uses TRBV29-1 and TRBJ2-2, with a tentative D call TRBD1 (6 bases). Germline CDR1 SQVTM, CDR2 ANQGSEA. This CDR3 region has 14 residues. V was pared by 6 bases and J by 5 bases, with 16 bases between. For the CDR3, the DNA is TGCAGCGTGGGCGAGGGGGTAAAGACCGGGGAGCTGTTTTTT. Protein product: CSVGEGVKTGELFF.

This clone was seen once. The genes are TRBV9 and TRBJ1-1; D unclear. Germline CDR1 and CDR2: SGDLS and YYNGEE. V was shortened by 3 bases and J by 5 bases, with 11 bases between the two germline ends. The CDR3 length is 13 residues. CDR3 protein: CASSAPPGTEAFF. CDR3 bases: TGTGCCAGCAGCGCCCCCCCGGGGACTGAAGCTTTCTTT.

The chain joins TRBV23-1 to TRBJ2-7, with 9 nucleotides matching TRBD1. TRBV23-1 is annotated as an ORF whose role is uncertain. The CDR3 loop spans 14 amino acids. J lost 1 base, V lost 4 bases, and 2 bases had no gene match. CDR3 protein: CASSRDRESYEQYF. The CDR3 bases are TGCGCCAGCAGTCGGGACAGGGAGTCCTACGAGCAGTACTTC.

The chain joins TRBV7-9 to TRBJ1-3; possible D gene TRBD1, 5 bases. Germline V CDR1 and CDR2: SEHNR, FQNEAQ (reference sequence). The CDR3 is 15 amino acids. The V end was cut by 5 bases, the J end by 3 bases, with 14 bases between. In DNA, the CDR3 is TGTGCCAGCAGCAACCTCAGGGAAGGTGGAAACACCATATATTTT. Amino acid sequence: CASSNLREGGNTIYF.

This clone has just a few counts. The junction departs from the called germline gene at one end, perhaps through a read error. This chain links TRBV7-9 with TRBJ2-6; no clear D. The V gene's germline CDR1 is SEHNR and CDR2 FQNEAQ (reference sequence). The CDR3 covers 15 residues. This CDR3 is CSSSFISSGANVLTF. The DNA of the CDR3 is TGTTCCAGCAGCTTTATTAGCTCTGGGGCCAACGTCCTGACTTTC.

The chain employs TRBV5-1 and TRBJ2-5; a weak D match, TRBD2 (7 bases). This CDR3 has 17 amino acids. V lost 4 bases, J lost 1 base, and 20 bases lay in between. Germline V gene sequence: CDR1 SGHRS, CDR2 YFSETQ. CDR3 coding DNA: TGCGCCAGCAGCCTCACCTTAGGGGGGAGGGCCCAAGAGACCCAGTACTTC. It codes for CASSLTLGGRAQETQYF.

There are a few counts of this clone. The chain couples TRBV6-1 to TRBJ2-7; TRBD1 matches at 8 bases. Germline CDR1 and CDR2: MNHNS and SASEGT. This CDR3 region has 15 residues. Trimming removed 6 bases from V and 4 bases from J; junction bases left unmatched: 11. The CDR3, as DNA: TGTGCCAGCAGCGAGCTGACAGGGGTTCTATACGAGCAGTACTTC. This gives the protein CASSELTGVLYEQYF.

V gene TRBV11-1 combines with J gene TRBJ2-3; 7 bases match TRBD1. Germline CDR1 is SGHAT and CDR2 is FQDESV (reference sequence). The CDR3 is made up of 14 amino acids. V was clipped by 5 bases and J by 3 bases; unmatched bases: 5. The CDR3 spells CASSHDRVTDTQYF. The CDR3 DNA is TGTGCCAGCAGCCACGACAGGGTGACAGATACGCAGTATTTT.

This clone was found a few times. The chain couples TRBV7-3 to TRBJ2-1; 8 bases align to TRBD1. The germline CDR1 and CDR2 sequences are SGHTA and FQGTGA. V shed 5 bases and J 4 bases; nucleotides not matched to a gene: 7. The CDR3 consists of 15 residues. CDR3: CASSLQGALYNEQFF. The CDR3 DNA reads TGTGCCAGCAGCCTCCAGGGGGCGTTGTACAATGAGCAGTTCTTC.

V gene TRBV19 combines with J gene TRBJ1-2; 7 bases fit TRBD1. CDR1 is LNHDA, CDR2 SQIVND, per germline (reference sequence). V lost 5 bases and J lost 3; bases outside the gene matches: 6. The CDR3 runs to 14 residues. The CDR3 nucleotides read TGTGCCAGTAGTGACAGGGATAAGGACTATGGCTACACCTTC. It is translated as CASSDRDKDYGYTF.

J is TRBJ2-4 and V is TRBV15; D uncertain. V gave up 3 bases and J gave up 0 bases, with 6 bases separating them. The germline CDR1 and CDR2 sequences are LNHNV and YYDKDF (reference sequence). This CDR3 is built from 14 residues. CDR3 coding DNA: TGTGCCACCAGCAGCCCCCTAGCCAAAAACATTCAGTACTTC. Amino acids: CATSSPLAKNIQYF.

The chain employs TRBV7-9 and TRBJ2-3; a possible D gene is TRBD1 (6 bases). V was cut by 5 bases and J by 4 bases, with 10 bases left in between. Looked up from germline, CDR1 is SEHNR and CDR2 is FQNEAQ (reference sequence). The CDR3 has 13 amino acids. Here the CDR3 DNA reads TGTGCCAGCAGCAAAGGGACACCAGATACGCAGTATTTT. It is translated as CASSKGTPDTQYF.